This paragraph covers one T cell receptor beta chain sequence. The data originate from a study of blood T cell repertoires in COVID-19. Study overall: T cells, B-cell-depleted T cells, or PBMCs supplied cDNA or gDNA.

Trimming shortened V by 6 bases and J by 4 bases, and 9 bases separated the two germline ends. The CDR3 loop spans 12 amino acids. Germline values: CDR1 MNHEY, CDR2 SMNVEV (reference sequence). Authors' processing steps: For nucleated cells, counts were estimated from reference gene primer amplification. Assay: immunoSEQ multiplex PCR; the TCRdb copy retains only in-frame clones and omits some. From that table come the V and J calls and clone size; the DNA was used to work out D and trimming. The table lists approximately 260,000 clones, 86% of them singletons. Study members were between 18 and 89 years old and lived in around 24 US regions.

The sample comprised PBMCs or T cells enriched from blood (not recorded which). V usage is TRBV27 and J usage is TRBJ1-1; D is unresolved. The origin of this receptor is a woman between 40 and 50 years old with acute COVID-19. Here the CDR3 reads CASRGGRTEAFF. For the CDR3, the DNA is TGTGCCAGCAGAGGAGGTCGCACTGAAGCTTTCTTT.